The clone carrying this T cell receptor (beta chain) was seen more than once but under ten times. The antigen remains unidentified. This specimen belongs to a study of naive and memory T cell subsets. Both TRBC1 and TRBC2 were covered by a beta constant-region primer of two equimolar oligonucleotides. The ligated cDNA underwent four PCR rounds using SP2 and nested alpha and beta constant-region primers. TCRdb reanalysed the UMI-ligation and nested PCR reads using MiXCR and keeps one entry per CDR3 protein. The repertoire holds tens of thousands of distinct CDR3 sequences, with less than 15% as singletons. The CDR3 spans 14 residues. V was clipped by 8 bases and J by 3 bases; unmatched bases: 6. Notes on the study in general: There was no ground truth to check naive and memory subset results.

The chain uses TRBV12-3 or TRBV12-4 and TRBJ2-7, with 11 bases that match TRBD2. This TCR was recovered from a human donor in good health. Sequencing used effector memory CD4+ T cells from blood. Subset described: effector memory, CD45RA- CD27-. The CDR3 region is CASGTSGGGYEQYF. DNA for the CDR3: TGTGCCAGCGGAACTAGCGGGGGAGGCTACGAGCAGTACTTC.